The sample holds a few counts of the clone carrying this T cell receptor (beta chain). Its antigen is not identified. The data derive from a study of response to subunit inactivated influenza vaccine. TCRdb reprocessed the RT-PCR reads with MiXCR, giving one entry per CDR3 protein. The sample lists 500,000 or so distinct CDR3 sequences, 16% occurring once. Per germline, CDR1 LGHDT and CDR2 YNNKEL (reference sequence). This CDR3 comprises 15 residues. Losses at the gene ends were 5 bases for V and 9 bases for J; bases not matched to a gene: 8. Study-wide results and caveats: That few new T cells are recruited by each seasonal influenza vaccination was the authors' suggestion.

Sequencing used CD4+ T cells sorted from PBMCs, obtained 23 to 25 months after vaccination. The sequence was collected from a man in his fifties or sixties who received an inactivated influenza vaccine. J is TRBJ1-5 and V is TRBV3-1; 12 bases line up with TRBD1. CDR3 coding DNA: TGTGCCAGCAGCTACGGGACAGGGGGCATCGGGCCCCAGCATTTT. Translation: CASSYGTGGIGPQHF.